The sample holds many counts of the clone carrying this T cell receptor beta chain. This sample was taken from a study of metastatic and nonmetastatic thyroid tumors. With 2 bases removed from V and 2 bases from J, the gap between germline ends came to 7 bases. The CDR3 is 15 residues long. Germline V lookup: CDR1 LNHNV, CDR2 YYDKDF (reference sequence). Per the study methods: In papillary thyroid cancer, a distant-metastasis classifier was built using CDR3 differences across clinicopathological groups. TCRdb re-called clones from the PCR reads using MiXCR. Clone size and V and J calls follow TCRdb, not the original study. The table has 30,000 to 40,000 clones, 25% to 35% seen once. All patients were untreated before thyroid surgery.

This chain joins TRBV15 and TRBJ2-6; D might be TRBD1 (6 bases). The origin of this receptor is a female donor with papillary thyroid cancer or a benign thyroid nodule (not recorded which). Some clones in this sample may be carry-over from other donors' samples. Source material: blood. The CDR3 nucleotides are TGTGCCACCAGCAGAAACAGGGCTGGGGCCAACGTCCTGACTTTC. Protein: CATSRNRAGANVLTF.